This passage covers 32 T cell receptor beta chains from one sample sequenced in a study of radiation and T cells in renal cell carcinoma (dated by TCRdb to 2019 to 2021). Taken with the paper, the label for time point translates to: blood 2 weeks post-SBRT. Interpreted using the paper, the treatment or condition label stands for: 15 Gy SBRT to primary tumor, nephrectomy 4 weeks later. The method behind the library was the immunoSEQ multiplex PCR assay. In TCRdb, the immuneACCESS table is reduced to in-frame sequences with V and J assigned. These tables do not hold every clone; where another copy was compared, an unresolved V gene accounts for under half, and the others remain unexplained. For this sample the table gives some 120,000 clones, of which roughly 91% were detected only once. The ten largest clones represent about 5% of the sample. This specimen consisted of blood, obtained from a patient whose treatment included radiotherapy and nephrectomy. The receptors were sampled from a woman between 70 and 85 years old with renal cell carcinoma.

This clone was observed a few times. The DNA of the CDR3 is TGTGCCAGCAAAAATCGGGGCTACACCTTC. This gives the protein CASKNRGYTF. This chain links TRBV6-6 with TRBJ1-2; D unresolved. Germline V CDR1 and CDR2: MNHNY, SVGAGI (reference sequence). This CDR3 has 10 amino acids. With 7 bases removed from V and 8 bases from J, the gap between germline ends came to 8 bases.

This clone was counted once. The chain couples TRBV15 to TRBJ2-5; D gene uncertain. Trimming removed 4 bases from V and 5 bases from J, with 17 bases in between. This CDR3 has 15 residues. Germline V CDR1 and CDR2: LNHNV, YYDKDF (reference sequence). The DNA for the CDR3 is TGTGCCACCAGCAAGGAAGGCCGAATTGGCGAGACCCAGTACTTC. Translating it yields CATSKEGRIGETQYF.

This clone is a singleton in its sample. The chain combines TRBV6-5 with TRBJ2-5; TRBD2 is a possible D gene (6 bases). The V end was cut by 1 base, the J end by 3 bases, with 9 bases between. The CDR3 consists of 14 residues. Germline loops: CDR1 MNHEY, CDR2 SVGAGI. Here the CDR3 reads CASSYWDFKETQYF. The CDR3, as DNA: TGTGCCAGCAGTTACTGGGACTTTAAAGAGACCCAGTACTTC.

The chain uses TRBV6-6 and TRBJ2-3; no reliable D call. The CDR3 contains 12 residues. In germline, CDR1 is MNHNY, CDR2 SVGAGI (reference sequence). Trimming removed 6 bases at V and 0 bases at J, with 4 bases between. DNA for the CDR3: TGTGCCAGCAGCGATAGCACAGATACGCAGTATTTT. Translating gives CASSDSTDTQYF.

The CDR3 nucleotides are TGTGCCTGGAGTGTGTCCCTCAGTGGAAACACCATATATTTT. It encodes CAWSVSLSGNTIYF. This chain connects TRBV30 to TRBJ1-3; D is undetermined. The CDR3 spans 14 residues. From germline, CDR1 is GTSNPN and CDR2 SVGIG (reference sequence). Trimming pared 0 bases from V and 3 bases from J, leaving 9 bases between. Looking up the rest from reference TRBV30 and TRBJ1-3 gives the full variable domain: SQTIHQWPATLVQPVGSPLSLECTVEGTSNPNLYWYRQAAGRGLQLLFYSVGIGQISSEVPQNLSASRPQDRQFILSSKKLLLSDSGFYLCAWSVSLSGNTIYFGEGSWLTVV.

This sequence joins TRBV4-2 and TRBJ1-6, with TRBD1 matching 7 bases. The ends lost 1 base at V and 1 base at J; junction bases unmatched: 7. The CDR3 has 18 amino acids. The V gene's germline CDR1 is LGHNA and CDR2 YNFKEQ. The CDR3 here is CASSQAHDRASYNSPLHF. The CDR3 bases are TGTGCCAGCAGCCAAGCTCATGACAGGGCGTCCTATAATTCACCCCTCCACTTT.

V and J are TRBV29-1 and TRBJ2-7, with D unresolved. The CDR3 is made up of 11 amino acids. Deletions cut 6 bases from V and 1 base from J, with 7 bases between. Germline V CDR1 and CDR2: SQVTM, ANQGSEA. The CDR3 region is CSVVFSYEQYF. CDR3 DNA: TGCAGCGTCGTATTTTCCTACGAGCAGTACTTC.

This clone has just one count. This chain uses TRBV6-6 with TRBJ1-5; TRBD1 is a possible D gene (5 bases). The CDR3 extends over 16 amino acids. V was cut by 0 bases and J by 1 base, with 10 bases left in between. Germline assignment: CDR1 MNHNY and CDR2 SVGAGI (reference sequence). CDR3 DNA sequence: TGTGCCAGCAGTTACTCGACTGGGGCGAGCAATCAGCCCCAGCATTTT. Protein: CASSYSTGASNQPQHF.

The genes are TRBV7-2 and TRBJ2-7; 10 bases align to TRBD1. V lost 5 bases to trimming and J lost 6 bases; unmatched junction nucleotides: 7. Germline CDR1 SGHTA, CDR2 FQGNSA. The CDR3 length is 14 residues. The chain's CDR3 is CASSHHGQGVEQYF. In nucleotides, the CDR3 is TGTGCCAGCAGCCATCACGGACAGGGGGTCGAGCAGTACTTC. The whole variable domain, filled in from reference TRBV7-2 and TRBJ2-7, reads GAGVSQSPSNKVTEKGKDVELRCDPISGHTALYWYRQSLGQGLEFLIYFQGNSAPDKSGLPSDRFSAERTGGSVSTLTIQRTQQEDSAVYLCASSHHGQGVEQYFGPGTRLTVT.

The chain is built from TRBV29-1 and TRBJ1-4, with TRBD1 matching over 7 bases. The germline CDR1 and CDR2 sequences are SQVTM and ANQGSEA. This CDR3 contains 14 residues. Trimming took 3 bases from V and 8 from J; bases not matched to a gene: 9. The CDR3 DNA follows: TGCAGCGTTGAGATAAGGGGGCAACGGGAAAAACTGTTTTTT. It codes for CSVEIRGQREKLFF.

The gene calls are TRBV6-6 and TRBJ1-5; D not certain. The CDR3 runs 13 residues. With 4 bases removed from V and 4 bases from J, the gap between germline ends came to 8 bases. Germline V gene sequence: CDR1 MNHNY, CDR2 SVGAGI (reference sequence). In DNA, the CDR3 is TGTGCCAGCAGTTTGGCAGATAATCAGCCCCAGCATTTT. Translated: CASSLADNQPQHF.

The chain employs TRBV5-5 and TRBJ1-2; D is uncertain. Germline V CDR1 and CDR2: SGHKS, YYEKEE (reference sequence). The V and J ends lost 1 base and 6 bases respectively, with 10 bases between them. The CDR3 covers 13 residues. CDR3 sequence reads: CASSLIGLDGYTF. The CDR3 DNA reads TGTGCCAGCAGCTTGATAGGGCTGGATGGCTACACCTTC.

The genes are TRBV5-1 and TRBJ2-5; 7 bases are a match to TRBD2. The CDR3 covers 14 residues. CDR1 and CDR2 (germline): SGHRS, YFSETQ. V gave up 1 base and J gave up 2 bases; unmatched junction bases: 2. The CDR3 DNA sequence: TGCGCCAGCAGCTTGTTCGGGGGGCAAGAGACCCAGTACTTC. The encoded protein is CASSLFGGQETQYF.

V usage is TRBV6-6 and J usage is TRBJ1-2; 7 bases agree with TRBD1. The CDR3 consists of 14 residues. CDR1 MNHNY and CDR2 SVGAGI come from the germline V gene (reference sequence). V lost 0 bases to trimming and J lost 12 bases; unmatched junction nucleotides: 10. CDR3 DNA sequence: TGTGCCAGCAGTTACTCGGGGACAGACCGGCGCGACACCTTC. It is translated as CASSYSGTDRRDTF.

The CDR3 nucleotides are TGTGCCAGCAGCATTAGCGGCTCTAGCACAGATACGCAGTATTTT. It codes for CASSISGSSTDTQYF. This rearrangement joins TRBV5-4 to TRBJ2-3, with D possibly matching TRBD2 (6 bases). Trimming left V 4 bases short and J 0 bases short, with 12 bases between. Germline V gene data show CDR1 as SGHNT and CDR2 as YYREEE (reference sequence). The CDR3 totals 15 residues.

The V gene is TRBV23-1, the J gene TRBJ1-1, with 7 positions matching TRBD1. TRBV23-1 is designated an ORF whose function remains uncertain. This CDR3 is 15 amino acids long. V gave up 2 bases and J gave up 12 bases; unmatched junction bases: 15. The CDR3 DNA reads TGCGCCAGCAGTCAAGGAGACAGGGCCCTAAAGGCAACTTTCTTT. It yields the protein CASSQGDRALKATFF.

The V gene is TRBV9, the J gene TRBJ1-1; perhaps TRBD1 as D (5 bases). CDR1 and CDR2 from the germline V gene are SGDLS and YYNGEE. The ends were cut back, 2 bases at V and 4 bases at J, with 12 bases in the middle. This CDR3 has 14 amino acids. CDR3 coding DNA: TGTGCCAGCAGCGTGGGGGGGAGGTTCACTGAAGCTTTCTTT. Amino acids: CASSVGGRFTEAFF.

The chain combines TRBV9 with TRBJ2-2; D gene unclear. The CDR3 contains 16 residues. Germline CDR1 SGDLS, CDR2 YYNGEE. The V end was cut by 0 bases, the J end by 0 bases, with 9 bases between. CDR3 sequence: CASSVGTISNTGELFF. The CDR3 DNA reads TGTGCCAGCAGCGTAGGGACGATTTCGAACACCGGGGAGCTGTTTTTT.

V and J are TRBV6-6 and TRBJ1-1, with TRBD1 as a possible D gene (5 bases). Germline values: CDR1 MNHNY, CDR2 SVGAGI (reference sequence). The ends were cut back, 6 bases at V and 7 bases at J, with 9 bases in the middle. This CDR3 contains 11 residues. This CDR3 is CASREGLEAFF. The CDR3, as DNA: TGTGCCAGCAGGGAGGGGCTTGAAGCTTTCTTT.

A note on this clone: No DNA is shown, since the ends of the CDR3 on it are uncertain; the CDR3 is the one TCRdb lists. The chain joins TRBV15 to TRBJ1-2; the table's D gene call, TRBD1, was not cross checked with the DNA. The CDR3 is 16 residues long, ends included. The germline gives CDR1 LNHNV, CDR2 YYDKDF (reference sequence). The CDR3 loop reads CATSRDFLWTLYGYTF.

The chain carries TRBV19 and TRBJ2-2; 11 positions match TRBD1. V dropped 5 bases and J dropped 9; count of bases not matched to a gene: 8. CDR3 length equals 15 residues. Looked up from germline, CDR1 is LNHDA and CDR2 is SQIVND (reference sequence). CDR3 protein: CASSVRGQGGRELFF. DNA of the CDR3: TGTGCCAGTAGTGTGCGGGGACAGGGGGGCCGGGAGCTGTTTTTT.

V is TRBV20-1 and J is TRBJ2-5; D is unresolved. The CDR3 is 11 amino acids. Trimming shortened V by 6 bases and J by 1 base, and 6 bases separated the two germline ends. Germline CDR1 is DFQATT and CDR2 is SNEGSKA (reference sequence). CDR3 nucleotide sequence: TGCAGTGCGGGCCCCCAAGAGACCCAGTACTTC. This encodes CSAGPQETQYF.

This sequence joins TRBV15 and TRBJ1-3; 10 nucleotides match TRBD1. The V segment lost 2 bases and the J segment 8 bases; nucleotides outside the gene matches: 9. The germline gives CDR1 LNHNV, CDR2 YYDKDF (reference sequence). CDR3 size: 16 residues. The CDR3 is CATSRLEGQGRDTIYF. CDR3 bases: TGTGCCACCAGCAGACTTGAGGGACAGGGGAGGGACACCATATATTTT.

The chain combines TRBV28 with TRBJ1-4, with D tentatively TRBD1 (5 bases). V was clipped by 5 bases and J by 1 base, with 14 bases between them. Germline CDR1 is MDHEN and CDR2 is SYDVKM. This CDR3 is 16 amino acids long. CDR3 loop: CASSLGGFQTNEKLFF. The CDR3, as DNA: TGTGCCAGCAGTCTGGGGGGGTTCCAAACTAATGAAAAACTGTTTTTT. Using reference TRBV28 and TRBJ1-4 for the parts outside the CDR3, the full variable domain is DVKVTQSSRYLVKRTGEKVFLECVQDMDHENMFWYRQDPGLGLRLIYFSYDVKMKEKGDIPEGYSVSREKKERFSLILESASTNQTSMYLCASSLGGFQTNEKLFFGSGTQLSVL.

The chain links TRBV28 to TRBJ1-6; no reliable D call. The V end was cut by 5 bases, the J end by 14 bases, with 16 bases between. Germline CDR1 is MDHEN and CDR2 is SYDVKM. The CDR3 spans 13 residues. The CDR3 spells CASSPIGLLALHF. The CDR3 region has the DNA TGTGCCAGCAGTCCCATCGGCCTTCTGGCCCTCCACTTT.

The chain links TRBV19 to TRBJ2-1, with 13 bases matching TRBD2. Germline loops: CDR1 LNHDA, CDR2 SQIVND (reference sequence). Trimming cost V 6 bases and J 3 bases; bases outside gene matches: 2. This CDR3 contains 15 residues. Here the CDR3 reads CASSRLAGGYNEQFF. The CDR3 nucleotides are TGTGCCAGTAGCAGACTAGCGGGGGGCTACAATGAGCAGTTCTTC.

V usage is TRBV9 and J usage is TRBJ2-2; D unresolved. The V gene's germline CDR1 is SGDLS and CDR2 YYNGEE. V was clipped by 0 bases and J by 0 bases, with 6 bases between them. This CDR3 spans 15 amino acids. CDR3 bases: TGTGCCAGCAGCGTAGCTCCCACGAACACCGGGGAGCTGTTTTTT. It codes for CASSVAPTNTGELFF.

J is TRBJ2-4 and V is TRBV29-1, with TRBD1 as a possible D gene (5 bases). This CDR3 comprises 12 residues. With 5 bases removed from V and 8 bases from J, the gap between germline ends came to 13 bases. Germline V gene lookup returns CDR1 SQVTM and CDR2 ANQGSEA. The CDR3 DNA sequence: TGCAGCGTTAGGCAGGGTGGGGACATTCAGTACTTC. Encoded protein: CSVRQGGDIQYF.

This clone was seen just once. The chain carries TRBV6-1 and TRBJ1-2; D not certain. V dropped 0 bases and J dropped 2 bases, with 7 bases sitting between them. The CDR3 contains 14 residues. Per germline, CDR1 MNHNS and CDR2 SASEGT. DNA of the CDR3: TGTGCCAGCAGTGAAGCATCTTGGAACTATGGCTACACCTTC. It encodes CASSEASWNYGYTF.

The gene calls are TRBV9 and TRBJ2-2, with TRBD2 identical over 8 bases. V was clipped by 0 bases and J by 1 base; unmatched bases: 8. Germline lookup yields CDR1 SGDLS and CDR2 YYNGEE. This CDR3 is 18 amino acids long. CDR3 in amino acids: CASSVDPVGLGNTGELFF. The CDR3 bases are TGTGCCAGCAGCGTAGACCCGGTGGGACTAGGGAACACCGGGGAGCTGTTTTTT.

The V gene is TRBV28, the J gene TRBJ1-2; the D gene is possibly TRBD1 (5 bases). The germline V and J ends were trimmed by 3 bases and 0 bases, with 11 bases remaining between them. This CDR3 spans 15 amino acids. Germline V gene sequence: CDR1 MDHEN, CDR2 SYDVKM. CDR3 in DNA: TGTGCCAGCAGTTTGTCAGGGCGAGCTAACTATGGCTACACCTTC. This translates into CASSLSGRANYGYTF.

The gene calls are TRBV9 and TRBJ1-6; a possible D gene is TRBD1 (5 bases). Germline-derived CDR1 and CDR2 are SGDLS and YYNGEE. The CDR3 extends over 15 amino acids. V was cut by 4 bases and J by 2 bases, with 10 bases left in between. This CDR3 reads CASSIGGAYNSPLHF. The CDR3 region has the DNA TGTGCCAGCAGCATCGGAGGGGCCTATAATTCACCCCTCCACTTT.